The 18 T cell receptor beta chains below were found in one sample sequenced in a study of PD-1 blockade in classical Hodgkin lymphoma. All patients experienced relapse after autologous stem cell transplantation, and brentuximab vedotin exposure was variable. Libraries were prepared by immunoSEQ multiplex PCR; TCRdb keeps only in-frame clonotypes and omits some of them. The repertoire holds around 99,000 clones, approximately 80% seen once, with 16% in the top ten. This sample comprised peripheral blood mononuclear cells (PBMCs), obtained before the second cycle of nivolumab. These receptors all stem from a human donor with classical Hodgkin lymphoma.

The CDR3 nucleotides are TGTGCCGCGGGAATAGGCTACGAGCAGTACTTC. It encodes CAAGIGYEQYF. This rearrangement joins TRBV7-9 to TRBJ2-7, with TRBD2 as a possible D gene (6 bases). The germline V and J ends were trimmed by 11 bases and 3 bases, with 11 bases remaining between them. The CDR3 is made up of 11 amino acids. The germline V gene has CDR1 SEHNR and CDR2 FQNEAQ (reference sequence).

This rearrangement joins TRBV15 to TRBJ1-1; no reliable D call. Germline V gives CDR1 LNHNV, CDR2 YYDKDF (reference sequence). V was cut by 1 base and J by 1 base, with 13 bases left in between. This CDR3 has 16 amino acids. This CDR3 is CATSRGGAQRNTEAFF. The CDR3 DNA follows: TGTGCCACCAGCAGAGGGGGTGCACAGCGGAACACTGAAGCTTTCTTT. Complete variable domain (other parts from reference TRBV15 and TRBJ1-1): DAMVIQNPRYQVTQFGKPVTLSCSQTLNHNVMYWYQQKSSQAPKLLFHYYDKDFNNEADTPDNFQSRRPNTSFCFLDIRSPGLGDTAMYLCATSRGGAQRNTEAFFGQGTRLTVV.

This clone was seen just once. This chain uses TRBV7-9 with TRBJ1-2, with D perhaps matching TRBD1 (5 bases). This CDR3 is built from 15 residues. With 1 base removed from V and 1 base from J, the gap between germline ends came to 10 bases. The germline CDR1 and CDR2 sequences are SEHNR and FQNEAQ (reference sequence). The CDR3 DNA reads TGTGCCAGCAGCTTAGGGGGGGACGGTAACTATGGCTACACCTTC. This encodes CASSLGGDGNYGYTF.

This rearrangement joins TRBV4-1 to TRBJ2-7; possibly TRBD2 for D (6 bases). The CDR3 has 14 residues. Trimming removed 4 bases at V and 2 bases at J, with 12 bases between. Looked up from germline, CDR1 is MGHRA and CDR2 is YSYEKL. CDR3: CASSLPGGAYEQYF. CDR3 sequence (DNA): TGCGCCAGCAGCCTTCCCGGAGGGGCCTACGAGCAGTACTTC.

This clone was seen just once. The chain recombines TRBV7-9 with TRBJ2-7; TRBD1 is a possible D gene (5 bases). The CDR3 covers 14 residues. V lost 3 bases and J 3 bases, leaving 12 bases between the germline ends. Germline V lookup: CDR1 SEHNR, CDR2 FQNEAQ (reference sequence). The CDR3 sequence is CASSFVGEDYEQYF. The CDR3 DNA sequence: TGTGCCAGCAGCTTTGTAGGGGAAGACTACGAGCAGTACTTC.

The J gene is TRBJ2-7, the V gene TRBV5-4; D gene unclear. This CDR3 contains 18 residues. Trimming removed 0 bases from V and 0 bases from J, with 19 bases in between. The germline V gene has CDR1 SGHNT and CDR2 YYREEE (reference sequence). The CDR3 coding sequence is TGTGCCAGCAGCTTGGCCTCTGCTGGCTTCCCGAGCTCCTACGAGCAGTACTTC. Protein product: CASSLASAGFPSSYEQYF.

V is TRBV6-5 and J is TRBJ2-7; D is ambiguous. V was pared by 7 bases and J by 4 bases, with 8 bases between. The CDR3 is 11 amino acids. Per the germline V gene, CDR1 is MNHEY and CDR2 is SVGAGI. For the CDR3, the DNA is TGTGCCAGCACCTCCTTATACGAGCAGTACTTC. Amino acids: CASTSLYEQYF.

This clone has just a few counts. The chain has TRBV4-1 and TRBJ1-1; a weak D match, TRBD1 (6 bases). Trimming stripped 4 bases from V and 1 base from J, with 22 bases between. The CDR3 is 18 amino acids. CDR1 and CDR2 from the germline V gene are MGHRA and YSYEKL. The CDR3 coding sequence is TGCGCCAGCAGCCCCCTAAGCTTGGGACACGGGGGGAACACTGAAGCTTTCTTT. It specifies CASSPLSLGHGGNTEAFF.

This sequence joins TRBV4-2 and TRBJ2-6; D unclear. Germline assignment: CDR1 LGHNA and CDR2 YNFKEQ. The CDR3 totals 19 residues. The ends were cut back, 0 bases at V and 0 bases at J, with 15 bases in the middle. The CDR3, as DNA: TGTGCCAGCAGCCAAGATTTGGCCAAATTTAGCTCTGGGGCCAACGTCCTGACTTTC. Translation gives CASSQDLAKFSSGANVLTF.

This chain uses TRBV7-6 with TRBJ2-3; D is perhaps TRBD2 (6 bases). V gave up 5 bases and J gave up 3 bases, with 15 bases separating them. CDR1 is SGHVS and CDR2 is FNYEAQ in the germline V gene. The CDR3 is made up of 15 amino acids. The CDR3: CASSPDPRGTDTQYF. In nucleotides, the CDR3 is TGTGCCAGCAGCCCTGACCCCCGGGGGACAGATACGCAGTATTTT.

This clone was seen only a few times. The V call is TRBV28, the J call TRBJ2-2; 8 positions match TRBD1. CDR1 is MDHEN, CDR2 SYDVKM, per germline. Trimming took 6 bases from V and 5 from J; bases not matched to a gene: 14. This CDR3 is 17 amino acids long. The chain's CDR3 is CASSGFLRTGRTGELFF. The CDR3 DNA is TGTGCCAGCAGCGGGTTCCTCAGGACAGGGAGGACCGGGGAGCTGTTTTTT. Variable domain in full (rest from reference TRBV28 and TRBJ2-2): DVKVTQSSRYLVKRTGEKVFLECVQDMDHENMFWYRQDPGLGLRLIYFSYDVKMKEKGDIPEGYSVSREKKERFSLILESASTNQTSMYLCASSGFLRTGRTGELFFGEGSRLTVL.

The V call is TRBV27, the J call TRBJ2-3; TRBD2 matches 7 bases. V dropped 0 bases and J dropped 0; count of bases not matched to a gene: 3. This CDR3 has 16 residues. Germline CDR1 is MNHEY and CDR2 is SMNVEV (reference sequence). CDR3 residues: CASSLSTSASTDTQYF. CDR3 in DNA: TGTGCCAGCAGTTTATCAACTAGCGCTAGCACAGATACGCAGTATTTT.

The chain carries TRBV19 and TRBJ2-5; 12 bases line up with TRBD2. Germline CDR1 reads LNHDA; CDR2 reads SQIVND (reference sequence). Germline trimming cut 10 bases from V and 3 bases from J; bases unmatched to any gene: 3. The CDR3 is 13 residues long. Here the CDR3 reads CATRTSGKETQYF. The CDR3 nucleotides read TGTGCCACGCGGACTAGCGGGAAAGAGACCCAGTACTTC.

The chain combines TRBV10-3 with TRBJ1-3; D not resolved. Trimming cost V 11 bases and J 1 base, with 15 bases left between them. The CDR3 is made up of 14 amino acids. Germline V CDR1 and CDR2: ENHRY, SYGVKD. In DNA, the CDR3 is TGTGCCGCAACCCGCGGTCAGTCTGGAAACACCATATATTTT. As protein: CAATRGQSGNTIYF.

The V gene is TRBV5-6, the J gene TRBJ1-5; no clear D gene. Trimming left V 0 bases short and J 1 base short, with 5 bases between. Looked up from germline, CDR1 is SGHDT and CDR2 is YYEEEE. The CDR3 consists of 14 residues. The CDR3, as DNA: TGTGCCAGCAGCTTGGGGCAGAGCAATCAGCCCCAGCATTTT. This encodes CASSLGQSNQPQHF. Supplemented by reference TRBV5-6 and TRBJ1-5, the full variable domain reads DAGVTQSPTHLIKTRGQQVTLRCSPKSGHDTVSWYQQALGQGPQFIFQYYEEEERQRGNFPDRFSGHQFPNYSSELNVNALLLGDSALYLCASSLGQSNQPQHFGDGTRLSIL.

The chain joins TRBV25-1 to TRBJ2-5; D gene uncertain. The V gene's germline CDR1 is MGHDK and CDR2 SYGVNS. The CDR3 totals 14 residues. Trimming took off 3 bases at V and 4 bases at J, with 12 bases between the two ends. The DNA of the CDR3 is TGTGCCAGCAGTGAGTTTGGGGAAGGAGAGACCCAGTACTTC. The encoded protein is CASSEFGEGETQYF.

Only a few counts were recorded for this clone. The genes are TRBV7-2 and TRBJ2-7, with 10 nucleotides matching TRBD2. This CDR3 contains 15 residues. Germline V gene sequence: CDR1 SGHTA, CDR2 FQGNSA. J gave up 3 bases and V 2 bases, and 4 bases lay outside the gene matches. The CDR3 spells CASSLIGTSDYEQYF. In nucleotides, the CDR3 is TGTGCCAGCAGCTTAATCGGGACTAGCGACTACGAGCAGTACTTC.

This chain links TRBV28 with TRBJ1-1, with D possibly TRBD1 on 5 matching bases. CDR1 is MDHEN, CDR2 SYDVKM, per germline. This CDR3 spans 12 amino acids. V was trimmed by 8 bases and J by 2 bases, leaving 9 bases between them. The CDR3 nucleotides read TGTGCCAGCGACAGCAGCAACACTGAAGCTTTCTTT. As protein: CASDSSNTEAFF.